This T cell receptor (beta chain) is from a study of T cell changes during pregnancy in multiple sclerosis. Germline V lookup: CDR1 LNHDA, CDR2 SQIVND (reference sequence). V shed 4 bases, J shed 1 base, and the junction held 11 bases outside the gene matches. This CDR3 spans 18 amino acids. The method was immunoSEQ multiplex PCR; TCRdb's version includes in-frame clones alone and lacks a portion of them. This table holds 40,000 or so clones, over 80% found once. The chain has TRBV19 and TRBJ2-2, with 8 bases aligning to TRBD1. The TCR originated in a female donor in good health, enrolled as a control in a pregnancy study. Here the sequenced sample was CD4+ T cells from peripheral blood mononuclear cells, taken in the third trimester of pregnancy. This CDR3 is CASSNPRAGTGNTGELFF. The CDR3, as DNA: TGTGCCAGTAGTAACCCCCGGGCCGGGACAGGGAACACCGGGGAGCTGTTTTTT.